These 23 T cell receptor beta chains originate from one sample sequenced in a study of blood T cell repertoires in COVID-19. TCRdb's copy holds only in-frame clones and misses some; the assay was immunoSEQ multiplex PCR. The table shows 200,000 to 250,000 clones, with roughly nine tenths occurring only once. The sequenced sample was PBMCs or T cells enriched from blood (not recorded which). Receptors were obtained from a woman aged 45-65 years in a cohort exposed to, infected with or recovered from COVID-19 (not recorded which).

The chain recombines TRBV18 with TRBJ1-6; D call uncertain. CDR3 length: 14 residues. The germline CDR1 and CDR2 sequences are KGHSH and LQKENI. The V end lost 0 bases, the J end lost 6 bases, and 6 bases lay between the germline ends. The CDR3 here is CASSPPLSNSPLHF. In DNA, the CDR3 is TGTGCCAGCTCACCACCACTAAGTAATTCACCCCTCCACTTT. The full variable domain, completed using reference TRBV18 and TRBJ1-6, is NAGVMQNPRHLVRRRGQEARLRCSPMKGHSHVYWYRQLPEEGLKFMVYLQKENIIDESGMPKERFSAEFPKEGPSILRIQQVVRGDSAAYFCASSPPLSNSPLHFGNGTRLTVT.

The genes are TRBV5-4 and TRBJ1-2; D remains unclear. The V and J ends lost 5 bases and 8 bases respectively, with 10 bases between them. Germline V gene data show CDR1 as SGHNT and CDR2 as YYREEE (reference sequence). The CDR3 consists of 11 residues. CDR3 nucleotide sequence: TGTGCCAGCAGGAAGGGCGGGGGCTACACCTTC. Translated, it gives CASRKGGGYTF.

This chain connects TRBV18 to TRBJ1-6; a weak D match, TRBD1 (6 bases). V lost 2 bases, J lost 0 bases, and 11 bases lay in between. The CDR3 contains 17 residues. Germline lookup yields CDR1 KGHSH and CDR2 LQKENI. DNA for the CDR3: TGTGCCAGCTCACCAAACAGGGTGAGCTCCTATAATTCACCCCTCCACTTT. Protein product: CASSPNRVSSYNSPLHF.

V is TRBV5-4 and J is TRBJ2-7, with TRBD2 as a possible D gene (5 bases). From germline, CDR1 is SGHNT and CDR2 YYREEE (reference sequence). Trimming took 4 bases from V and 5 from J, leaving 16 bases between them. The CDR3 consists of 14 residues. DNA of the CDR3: TGTGCCAGCAGCCTGGGAGTTGGAGTAGACGAGCAGTACTTC. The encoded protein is CASSLGVGVDEQYF. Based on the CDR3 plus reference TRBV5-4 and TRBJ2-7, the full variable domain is ETGVTQSPTHLIKTRGQQVTLRCSSQSGHNTVSWYQQALGQGPQFIFQYYREEENGRGNFPPRFSGLQFPNYSSELNVNALELDDSALYLCASSLGVGVDEQYFGPGTRLTVT.

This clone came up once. In DNA, the CDR3 is TGCGCCAGCAGCTTGGGACAGGGACAGGGCGGCCAAGAGACCCAGTACTTC. Amino acid sequence: CASSLGQGQGGQETQYF. V is TRBV5-1 and J is TRBJ2-5, with 9 bases matching TRBD1. The CDR3 runs to 17 residues. The trim removed 0 bases at V and 1 base at J, leaving 7 bases unmatched. CDR1 and CDR2 (germline): SGHRS, YFSETQ.

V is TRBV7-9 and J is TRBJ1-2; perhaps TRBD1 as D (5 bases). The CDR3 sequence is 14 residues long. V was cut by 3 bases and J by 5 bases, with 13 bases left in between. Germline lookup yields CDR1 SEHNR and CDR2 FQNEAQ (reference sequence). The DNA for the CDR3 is TGTGCCAGCAGCTTTGAAGGTGGGGCATATGGCTACACCTTC. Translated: CASSFEGGAYGYTF.

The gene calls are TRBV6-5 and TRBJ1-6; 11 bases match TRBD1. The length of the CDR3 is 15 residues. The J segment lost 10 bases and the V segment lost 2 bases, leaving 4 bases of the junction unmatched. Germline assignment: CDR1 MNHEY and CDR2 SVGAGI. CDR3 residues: CASSYGQGAGSPLHF. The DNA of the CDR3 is TGTGCCAGCAGTTACGGACAGGGGGCTGGGTCACCCCTCCACTTT.

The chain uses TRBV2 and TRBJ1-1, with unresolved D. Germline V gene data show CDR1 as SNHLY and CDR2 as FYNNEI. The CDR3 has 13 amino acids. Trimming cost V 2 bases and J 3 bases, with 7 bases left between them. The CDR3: CASSEQRDTEAFF. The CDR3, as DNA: TGTGCCAGCAGTGAACAACGGGACACTGAAGCTTTCTTT.

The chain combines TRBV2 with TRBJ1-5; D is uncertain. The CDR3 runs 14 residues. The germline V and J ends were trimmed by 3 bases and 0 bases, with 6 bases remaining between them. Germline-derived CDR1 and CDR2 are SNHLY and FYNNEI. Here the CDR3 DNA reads TGTGCCAGCAGTGATGTCAGTAGCAATCAGCCCCAGCATTTT. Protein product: CASSDVSSNQPQHF.

CDR3 sequence: CASSSRDLNKDEQYF. In DNA, the CDR3 is TGTGCCAGCAGCTCCCGGGACTTAAATAAGGACGAGCAGTACTTC. This rearrangement joins TRBV5-4 to TRBJ2-7; D may be TRBD2 (6 bases). Germline assignment: CDR1 SGHNT and CDR2 YYREEE (reference sequence). V lost 3 bases and J 5 bases, leaving 18 bases between the germline ends. CDR3 length: 15 residues.

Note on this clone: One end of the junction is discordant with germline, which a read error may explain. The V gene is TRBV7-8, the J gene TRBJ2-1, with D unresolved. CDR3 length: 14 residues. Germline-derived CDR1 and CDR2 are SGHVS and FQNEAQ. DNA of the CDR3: TGTGCCAGCAGCTCAGGTCTTATGGGCAATGGGCAGTTCTTC. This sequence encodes CASSSGLMGNGQFF. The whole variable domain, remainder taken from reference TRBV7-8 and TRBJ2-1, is GAGVSQSPRYKVAKRGQDVALRCDPISGHVSLFWYQQALGQGPEFLTYFQNEAQLDKSGLPSDRFFAERPEGSVSTLKIQRTQQEDSAVYLCASSSGLMGNGQFFGPGTRLTVL.

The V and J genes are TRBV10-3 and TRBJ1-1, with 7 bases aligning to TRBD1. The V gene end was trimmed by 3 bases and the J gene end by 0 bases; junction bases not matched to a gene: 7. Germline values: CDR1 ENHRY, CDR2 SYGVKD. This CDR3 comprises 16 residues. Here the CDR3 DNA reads TGTGCCATCAGTGAAGGGACAGATGACCTGAACACTGAAGCTTTCTTT. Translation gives CAISEGTDDLNTEAFF.

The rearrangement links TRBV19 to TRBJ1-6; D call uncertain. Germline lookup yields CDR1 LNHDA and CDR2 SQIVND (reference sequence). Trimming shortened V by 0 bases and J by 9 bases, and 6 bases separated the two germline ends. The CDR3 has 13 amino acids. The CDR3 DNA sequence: TGTGCCAGTAGTATAGAACATCGTTCACCCCTCCACTTT. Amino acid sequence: CASSIEHRSPLHF.

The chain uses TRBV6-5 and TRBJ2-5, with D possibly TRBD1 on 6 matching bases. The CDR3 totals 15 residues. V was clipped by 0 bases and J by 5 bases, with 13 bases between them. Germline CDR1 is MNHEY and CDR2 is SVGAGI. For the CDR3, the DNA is TGTGCCAGCAGTTACTCGAGAGGGGGAACGGAGACCCAGTACTTC. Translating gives CASSYSRGGTETQYF.

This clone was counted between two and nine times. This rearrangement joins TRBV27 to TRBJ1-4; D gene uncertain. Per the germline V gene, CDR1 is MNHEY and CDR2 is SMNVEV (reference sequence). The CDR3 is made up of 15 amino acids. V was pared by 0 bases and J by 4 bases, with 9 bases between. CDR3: CASSLSWADNEKLFF. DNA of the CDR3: TGTGCCAGCAGTTTATCTTGGGCAGATAATGAAAAACTGTTTTTT.

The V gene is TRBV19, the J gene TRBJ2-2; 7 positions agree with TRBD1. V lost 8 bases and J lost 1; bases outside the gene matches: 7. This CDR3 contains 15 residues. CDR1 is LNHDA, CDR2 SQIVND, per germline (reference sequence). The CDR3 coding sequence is TGTGCCAGTTTGAGGGGGCCGTTGAACACCGGGGAGCTGTTTTTT. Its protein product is CASLRGPLNTGELFF.

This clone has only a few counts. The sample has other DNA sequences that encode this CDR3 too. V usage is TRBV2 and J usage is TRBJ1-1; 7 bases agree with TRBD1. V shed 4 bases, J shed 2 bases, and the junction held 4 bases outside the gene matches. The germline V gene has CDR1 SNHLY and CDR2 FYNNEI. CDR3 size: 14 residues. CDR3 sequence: CASSARDSNTEAFF. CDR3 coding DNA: TGTGCCAGCAGTGCCCGGGACAGCAACACTGAAGCTTTCTTT.

The CDR3 spells CASSQERQGFYGYTF. The CDR3, as DNA: TGCGCCAGCAGCCAAGAAAGACAGGGCTTCTATGGCTACACCTTC. V and J are TRBV4-3 and TRBJ1-2, with 7 nucleotides matching TRBD1. CDR1 LGHNA and CDR2 YSLEER come from the germline V gene. The CDR3 is 15 amino acids. After removal of 0 bases from V and 4 bases from J, the junction contained 5 bases not matched to a gene.

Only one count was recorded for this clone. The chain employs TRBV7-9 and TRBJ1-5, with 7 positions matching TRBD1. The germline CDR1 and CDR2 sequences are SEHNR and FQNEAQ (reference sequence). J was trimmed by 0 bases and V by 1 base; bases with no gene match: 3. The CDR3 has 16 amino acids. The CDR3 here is CASSLGGQSSNQPQHF. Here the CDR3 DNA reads TGTGCCAGCAGCTTAGGGGGACAGTCTAGCAATCAGCCCCAGCATTTT.

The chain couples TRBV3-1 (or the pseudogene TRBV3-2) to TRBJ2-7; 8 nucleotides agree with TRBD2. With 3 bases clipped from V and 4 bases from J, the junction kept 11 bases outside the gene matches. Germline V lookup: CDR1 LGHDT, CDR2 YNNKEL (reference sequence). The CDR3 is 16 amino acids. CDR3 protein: CASSQAPGGVKYEQYF. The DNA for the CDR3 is TGTGCCAGCAGCCAGGCCCCCGGGGGGGTCAAGTACGAGCAGTACTTC.

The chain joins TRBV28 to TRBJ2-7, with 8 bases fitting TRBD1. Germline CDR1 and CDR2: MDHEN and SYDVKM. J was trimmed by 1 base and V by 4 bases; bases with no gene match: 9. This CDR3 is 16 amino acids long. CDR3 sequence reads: CASSSGGARGSYEQYF. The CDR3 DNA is TGTGCCAGCAGTTCAGGGGGCGCCCGGGGTTCCTACGAGCAGTACTTC.

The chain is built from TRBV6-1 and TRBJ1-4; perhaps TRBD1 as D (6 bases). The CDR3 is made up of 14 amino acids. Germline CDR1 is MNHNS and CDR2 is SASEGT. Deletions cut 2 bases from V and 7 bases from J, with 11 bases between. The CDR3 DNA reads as TGTGCCAGCAGTGAACTCAGGGGCAGTGAAAAACTGTTTTTT. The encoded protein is CASSELRGSEKLFF.

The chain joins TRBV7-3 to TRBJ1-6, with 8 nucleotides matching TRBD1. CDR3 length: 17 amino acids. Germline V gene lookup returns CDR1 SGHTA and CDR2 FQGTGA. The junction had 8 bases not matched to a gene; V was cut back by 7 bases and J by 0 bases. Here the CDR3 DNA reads TGTGCCAGCAACCAAAGGACAGGGAGCTCCTATAATTCACCCCTCCACTTT. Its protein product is CASNQRTGSSYNSPLHF.